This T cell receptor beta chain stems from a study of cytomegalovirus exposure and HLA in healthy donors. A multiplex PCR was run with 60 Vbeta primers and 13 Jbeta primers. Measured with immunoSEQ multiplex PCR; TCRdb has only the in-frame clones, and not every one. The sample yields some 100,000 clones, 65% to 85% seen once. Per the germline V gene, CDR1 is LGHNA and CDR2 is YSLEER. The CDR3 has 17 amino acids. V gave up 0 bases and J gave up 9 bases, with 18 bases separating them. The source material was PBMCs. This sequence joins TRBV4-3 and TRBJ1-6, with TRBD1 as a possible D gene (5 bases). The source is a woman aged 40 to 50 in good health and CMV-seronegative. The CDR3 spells CASSQDNVNGGTSPLHF. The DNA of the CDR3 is TGCGCCAGCAGCCAAGACAACGTGAACGGAGGGACTTCACCCCTCCACTTT.